Presented here are 12 T cell receptor beta chains from one specimen sequenced in a study of spatial heterogeneity in lung cancer. The time point here: sample taken at primary tumor resection. Study-wide findings and caveats: In tumors, expanded intratumoral alpha and beta TCR counts tracked mutation counts.

TCRdb passed the 5' RACE reads through MiXCR, listing each CDR3 protein once. Of about 5,100 distinct CDR3 sequences listed, roughly 10% are singletons. These receptors lack a known antigen. The input for sequencing was lung tumor tissue, taken at surgery. These receptors were collected from a female donor with early-stage non-small cell lung cancer.

This clonotype is labeled as medium-sized. CDR3 sequence (DNA): TGCGCCAGCAGTGGGGGGCGAGGAGTCGAAAAACTGTTTTTT. It yields the protein CASSGGRGVEKLFF. The V call is TRBV10-2, the J call TRBJ1-4; D is possibly TRBD1 (6 bases). Germline values: CDR1 WSHSY, CDR2 SAAADI. V lost 4 bases to trimming and J lost 8 bases, with 14 bases between them. The CDR3 length is 14 residues.

This clonotype was picked up a small number of times. The V and J genes are TRBV15 and TRBJ2-7; 8 bases match TRBD1. This CDR3 is 14 amino acids long. Unmatched junction bases numbered 0, after V lost 1 base and J lost 1 base. The V gene's germline CDR1 is LNHNV and CDR2 YYDKDF (reference sequence). The CDR3 DNA reads TGTGCCACCAGCAGAGGACAGGGGTCCTACGAGCAGTACTTC. It yields the protein CATSRGQGSYEQYF.

This clonotype was seen at least ten times. The rearrangement uses TRBV7-8 and TRBJ2-2; a weak D match, TRBD2 (6 bases). From germline, CDR1 is SGHVS and CDR2 FQNEAQ. This CDR3 contains 15 residues. The V end was cut by 5 bases, the J end by 4 bases, with 14 bases between. The CDR3 sequence is CASSLTPGVTGELFF. CDR3 nucleotide sequence: TGTGCCAGCAGCCTCACGCCGGGGGTCACCGGGGAGCTGTTTTTT.

V is TRBV11-2 and J is TRBJ2-2; no firm D call. Germline V CDR1 and CDR2: SGHAT, FQNNGV. The CDR3 runs to 13 residues. The V end was cut by 5 bases, the J end by 6 bases, with 10 bases between. The CDR3 loop reads CASSLKIPGELFF. Here the CDR3 DNA reads TGTGCCAGCAGCCTAAAGATTCCCGGGGAGCTGTTTTTT.

This clonotype has a count of ten or more. The chain employs TRBV12-3 or TRBV12-4 and TRBJ1-4; D may be TRBD1 (6 bases). The length of the CDR3 is 14 residues. Trimming left V 4 bases short and J 9 bases short, with 15 bases between. This chain's CDR3 is CASSSQGIRKKLFF. Written as DNA, the CDR3 is TGTGCCAGCAGTTCACAGGGAATCAGGAAAAAACTGTTTTTT.

In its sample, this clonotype is medium-sized. The chain joins TRBV20-1 to TRBJ1-5; the D is unclear. Germline-derived CDR1 and CDR2 are DFQATT and SNEGSKA (reference sequence). V lost 1 base and J lost 4, with 14 bases in between. The CDR3 is made up of 15 amino acids. The DNA of the CDR3 is TGCAGTGCTAGAGGGCCGGGTGGCAGGAATCAGCCCCAGCATTTT. It yields the protein CSARGPGGRNQPQHF.

This clonotype is labeled as large. This chain connects TRBV7-9 to TRBJ2-5, with D maybe TRBD1 (6 bases). Trimming removed 3 bases from V and 2 bases from J, with 13 bases in between. The CDR3 has 15 residues. Germline lookup yields CDR1 SEHNR and CDR2 FQNEAQ (reference sequence). Here the CDR3 DNA reads TGTGCCAGCAGCTTCCCCAGGGGATTACAAGAGACCCAGTACTTC. This translates into CASSFPRGLQETQYF.

The sample holds many counts of this clonotype. The V call is TRBV28, the J call TRBJ2-4; D is possibly TRBD1 (6 bases). The V end lost 1 base, the J end lost 6 bases, and 16 bases lay between the germline ends. The length of the CDR3 is 16 residues. The germline V gene has CDR1 MDHEN and CDR2 SYDVKM. DNA of the CDR3: TGTGCCAGCAGTTTATCAGGGCCCAGAGGGGGAAACATTCAGTACTTC. Its translation is CASSLSGPRGGNIQYF. Full variable domain (missing parts from reference TRBV28 and TRBJ2-4): DVKVTQSSRYLVKRTGEKVFLECVQDMDHENMFWYRQDPGLGLRLIYFSYDVKMKEKGDIPEGYSVSREKKERFSLILESASTNQTSMYLCASSLSGPRGGNIQYFGAGTRLSVL.

This clonotype was observed a few times. The CDR3: CASRSWGANVLTF. The CDR3 coding sequence is TGTGCCAGCAGGTCGTGGGGGGCCAACGTCCTGACTTTC. This chain connects TRBV5-6 to TRBJ2-6; no reliable D call. From germline, CDR1 is SGHDT and CDR2 YYEEEE. Trimming stripped 5 bases from V and 4 bases from J, with 7 bases between. The CDR3 sequence is 13 residues long. Full variable domain (rest looked up from reference TRBV5-6 and TRBJ2-6): DAGVTQSPTHLIKTRGQQVTLRCSPKSGHDTVSWYQQALGQGPQFIFQYYEEEERQRGNFPDRFSGHQFPNYSSELNVNALLLGDSALYLCASRSWGANVLTFGAGSRLTVL.

The table lists this clonotype with many counts. The chain carries TRBV7-8 and TRBJ1-1; 7 positions match TRBD1. The junction had 8 bases not matched to a gene; V was cut back by 2 bases and J by 8 bases. Per the germline V gene, CDR1 is SGHVS and CDR2 is FQNEAQ. The CDR3 consists of 14 residues. The CDR3 sequence is CASSLTWDSMEAFF. For the CDR3, the DNA is TGTGCCAGCAGCTTAACGTGGGACAGTATGGAAGCTTTCTTT.

This clonotype was observed at least ten times. The chain is built from TRBV4-2 and TRBJ1-1, with D hard to call. Germline V gives CDR1 LGHNA, CDR2 YNFKEQ. V lost 1 base and J 3 bases, leaving 9 bases between the germline ends. This CDR3 contains 14 residues. The CDR3 DNA reads as TGTGCCAGCAGCCAAGCCTTACAATACACTGAAGCTTTCTTT. It codes for CASSQALQYTEAFF.

By proportion, this clonotype is medium-sized. This chain joins TRBV7-2 and TRBJ2-1; TRBD2 is a possible D gene (5 bases). Trimming shortened V by 5 bases and J by 6 bases, and 11 bases separated the two germline ends. This CDR3 is 13 amino acids long. CDR1 is SGHTA, CDR2 FQGNSA, per germline. In nucleotides, the CDR3 is TGTGCCAGCAGCCCTGGACTTTTCAATGAGCAGTTCTTC. Its protein product is CASSPGLFNEQFF.